The 28 T cell receptor beta chains below all came from one sample that was sequenced in a study of blood T cell repertoires in COVID-19. The data were produced by immunoSEQ multiplex PCR, yet TCRdb's version contains in-frame clones alone and is incomplete. The table lists 150,000 to 200,000 clones, over 70% of them singletons. The sample comprised PBMCs or T cells enriched from blood (not recorded which). Source of these receptors: a man in his 70s who had been exposed to COVID-19.

V and J are TRBV18 and TRBJ1-1, with D tentatively TRBD1 (5 bases). The germline gives CDR1 KGHSH, CDR2 LQKENI. Trimming pared 2 bases from V and 3 bases from J, leaving 13 bases between. CDR3 length: 15 amino acids. The CDR3 DNA follows: TGTGCCAGCTCACCAAAGGGGTTGGGTCACACTGAAGCTTTCTTT. Protein sequence: CASSPKGLGHTEAFF.

This chain connects TRBV12-3 or TRBV12-4 to TRBJ1-2, with 8 positions matching TRBD1. Unmatched junction bases numbered 4, after V lost 4 bases and J lost 6 bases. The CDR3 has 13 amino acids. The CDR3 nucleotides read TGTGCCAGCAGTTGGCAGGGGGCGGATGGCTACACCTTC. It encodes CASSWQGADGYTF.

The chain has TRBV20-1 and TRBJ1-6; 7 bases are shared with TRBD1. Germline V gives CDR1 DFQATT, CDR2 SNEGSKA (reference sequence). The length of the CDR3 is 16 residues. V was pared by 3 bases and J by 0 bases, with 5 bases of the junction left unmatched. The CDR3 loop is CSASRQGSSYNSPLHF. The CDR3 region has the DNA TGCAGTGCTAGTAGACAGGGAAGCTCCTATAATTCACCCCTCCACTTT.

The J gene is TRBJ1-2, the V gene TRBV7-8, with 7 nucleotides matching TRBD1. The J segment lost 4 bases and the V segment lost 6 bases, leaving 8 bases of the junction unmatched. The CDR3 has 14 residues. The germline gives CDR1 SGHVS, CDR2 FQNEAQ. The CDR3 DNA reads TGTGCCAGCAGTCCCACAGGGGTTACCTATGGCTACACCTTC. The encoded protein is CASSPTGVTYGYTF. The full variable domain, rest sourced from reference TRBV7-8 and TRBJ1-2, is GAGVSQSPRYKVAKRGQDVALRCDPISGHVSLFWYQQALGQGPEFLTYFQNEAQLDKSGLPSDRFFAERPEGSVSTLKIQRTQQEDSAVYLCASSPTGVTYGYTFGSGTRLTVV.

CDR3 sequence (DNA): TGTGCCACCAGTGATTCCCGGGGGGGACACATTAACACCGGGGAGCTGTTTTTT. This sequence encodes CATSDSRGGHINTGELFF. The V gene is TRBV24-1, the J gene TRBJ2-2; 8 positions match TRBD2. The length of the CDR3 is 18 residues. Germline lookup yields CDR1 KGHDR and CDR2 SFDVKD. J gave up 2 bases and V 2 bases, and 9 bases lay outside the gene matches.

The chain joins TRBV6-5 to TRBJ2-7, with D maybe TRBD1 (5 bases). The CDR3 is 15 amino acids. Trimming shortened V by 10 bases and J by 1 base, and 20 bases separated the two germline ends. In germline, CDR1 is MNHEY, CDR2 SVGAGI. As DNA, the CDR3 is TGTGCCACTACCGTGAAGGACATACCGTCCTACGAGCAGTACTTC. Its protein product is CATTVKDIPSYEQYF.

This clone was detected only a few times. The V and J genes are TRBV12-3 or TRBV12-4 and TRBJ1-5; 9 bases are a match to TRBD1. This CDR3 is 13 amino acids long. Trimming took 6 bases from V and 7 from J; bases not matched to a gene: 4. The CDR3 loop is CASSLTGGQPQHF. CDR3 nucleotides: TGTGCCAGCAGCCTGACAGGGGGACAGCCCCAGCATTTT.

This clone has just one count. This chain joins TRBV7-8 and TRBJ2-7; possibly TRBD1 for D (6 bases). Germline CDR1 and CDR2: SGHVS and FQNEAQ. With 5 bases removed from V and 3 bases from J, the gap between germline ends came to 17 bases. This CDR3 contains 15 residues. This chain's CDR3 is CASSIGTRGNYEQYF. The CDR3 DNA sequence: TGTGCCAGCAGCATCGGGACAAGGGGTAACTACGAGCAGTACTTC.

The chain has TRBV3-1 (or the pseudogene TRBV3-2) and TRBJ1-5; weak D call: TRBD1 (6 bases). Germline lookup yields CDR1 LGHDT and CDR2 YNNKEL (reference sequence). Deletions cut 0 bases from V and 6 bases from J, with 15 bases between. CDR3 length equals 16 residues. Here the CDR3 reads CASSQDVTGIGQPQHF. Written as DNA, the CDR3 is TGTGCCAGCAGCCAAGATGTCACAGGGATAGGTCAGCCCCAGCATTTT.

The V call is TRBV4-3, the J call TRBJ1-3, with D perhaps matching TRBD1 (5 bases). This CDR3 comprises 17 residues. The ends were cut back, 0 bases at V and 0 bases at J, with 12 bases in the middle. Germline CDR1 and CDR2: LGHNA and YSLEER. The CDR3 nucleotides read TGCGCCAGCAGCCAAGATTACGGGACTTACTCTGGAAACACCATATATTTT. Translating gives CASSQDYGTYSGNTIYF.

The chain joins TRBV7-2 to TRBJ1-1; D is possibly TRBD1 (5 bases). Germline assignment: CDR1 SGHTA and CDR2 FQGNSA. The V end lost 0 bases, the J end lost 1 base, and 9 bases lay between the germline ends. This CDR3 contains 15 residues. Written as DNA, the CDR3 is TGTGCCAGCAGCTTAGCCCAGACAGCGAACACTGAAGCTTTCTTT. It encodes CASSLAQTANTEAFF.

This rearrangement joins TRBV5-6 to TRBJ2-7; a possible D gene is TRBD1 (6 bases). Germline V gene data show CDR1 as SGHDT and CDR2 as YYEEEE. CDR3 length equals 15 residues. The V end lost 2 bases, the J end lost 3 bases, and 15 bases lay between the germline ends. CDR3 amino acids: CASSFRSGASYEQYF. DNA of the CDR3: TGTGCCAGCAGCTTTCGATCAGGGGCCAGCTACGAGCAGTACTTC.

This chain joins TRBV7-2 and TRBJ2-1; D is possibly TRBD1 (5 bases). V gave up 3 bases and J gave up 12 bases, with 15 bases separating them. There are 13 residues in the CDR3. Germline CDR1 is SGHTA and CDR2 is FQGNSA. The CDR3 DNA reads TGTGCCAGCAGCTTTGACGCCGCAGGGCGGCAGTTCTTC. Translation gives CASSFDAAGRQFF.

The chain combines TRBV19 with TRBJ2-2; TRBD1 aligns across 10 bases. The V and J ends lost 3 bases and 7 bases, in that order; junction bases with no gene match: 8. The length of the CDR3 is 16 residues. Germline loops: CDR1 LNHDA, CDR2 SQIVND (reference sequence). The CDR3: CASSMALTGGGGELFF. In nucleotides, the CDR3 is TGTGCCAGTAGTATGGCCTTGACAGGGGGCGGCGGGGAGCTGTTTTTT.

The V and J genes are TRBV7-9 and TRBJ2-7, with D possibly TRBD2 on 6 matching bases. There are 15 residues in the CDR3. The germline gives CDR1 SEHNR, CDR2 FQNEAQ (reference sequence). Trimming removed 4 bases at V and 4 bases at J, with 17 bases between. CDR3 nucleotides: TGTGCCAGCAGCTGGACCGGGACTTTTAATTACGAGCAGTACTTC. Translation gives CASSWTGTFNYEQYF. Full variable domain (remainder filled in from reference TRBV7-9 and TRBJ2-7): DTGVSQNPRHKITKRGQNVTFRCDPISEHNRLYWYRQTLGQGPEFLTYFQNEAQLEKSRLLSDRFSAERPKGSFSTLEIQRTEQGDSAMYLCASSWTGTFNYEQYFGPGTRLTVT.

V and J are TRBV7-8 and TRBJ2-4; 7 bases are shared with TRBD2. The CDR3 contains 17 residues. CDR1 and CDR2 (germline): SGHVS, FQNEAQ. The J segment lost 0 bases and the V segment lost 1 base, leaving 6 bases of the junction unmatched. The CDR3 nucleotides are TGTGCCAGCAGCTTAGGCCCTAGCGGTTTAGCCAAAAACATTCAGTACTTC. Residues: CASSLGPSGLAKNIQYF.

For the CDR3, the DNA is TGTGCCTGGAGCCCGGGACTATTACAAGAGACCCAGTACTTC. Protein product: CAWSPGLLQETQYF. V is TRBV30 and J is TRBJ2-5, with TRBD2 matching 7 bases. Germline V gene sequence: CDR1 GTSNPN, CDR2 SVGIG (reference sequence). This CDR3 has 14 amino acids. V lost 3 bases and J lost 2; bases outside the gene matches: 6.

This chain links TRBV4-2 with TRBJ1-1; no clear D. Trimming removed 2 bases from V and 4 bases from J, with 14 bases in between. This CDR3 has 15 residues. Germline assignment: CDR1 LGHNA and CDR2 YNFKEQ. The DNA for the CDR3 is TGTGCCAGCAGCCAAAGCGGGAAATCGGGCACTGAAGCTTTCTTT. Protein product: CASSQSGKSGTEAFF.

V usage is TRBV11-2 and J usage is TRBJ2-3, with TRBD2 matching 9 bases. This CDR3 spans 15 amino acids. The ends lost 0 bases at V and 6 bases at J; junction bases unmatched: 4. Germline loops: CDR1 SGHAT, CDR2 FQNNGV. CDR3 sequence (DNA): TGTGCCAGCAGCTTAGATCTAGCGGGAAGGGATACGCAGTATTTT. It specifies CASSLDLAGRDTQYF.

The gene calls are TRBV5-1 and TRBJ1-1, with a tentative D call TRBD1 (6 bases). Germline CDR1 reads SGHRS; CDR2 reads YFSETQ. Trimming cost V 5 bases and J 0 bases, with 11 bases left between them. The CDR3 extends over 14 amino acids. CDR3 residues: CASRWTVLNTEAFF. For the CDR3, the DNA is TGCGCCAGCAGATGGACAGTGCTGAACACTGAAGCTTTCTTT.

V and J are TRBV27 and TRBJ2-2; perhaps TRBD2 as D (5 bases). The V gene's germline CDR1 is MNHEY and CDR2 SMNVEV (reference sequence). This CDR3 spans 13 amino acids. Trimming shortened V by 7 bases and J by 2 bases, and 8 bases separated the two germline ends. In nucleotides, the CDR3 is TGTGCCAGCACCCGGGGAAACACCGGGGAGCTGTTTTTT. Its translation: CASTRGNTGELFF.

The chain is built from TRBV5-1 and TRBJ2-4; 9 bases fit TRBD1. With V trimmed by 4 bases and J by 4 bases, 9 bases remained unmatched. This CDR3 is built from 16 residues. CDR1 and CDR2 from the germline V gene are SGHRS and YFSETQ. The CDR3 spells CASSPTQGAGKNIQYF. In nucleotides, the CDR3 is TGCGCCAGCAGCCCGACACAGGGGGCCGGGAAAAACATTCAGTACTTC.

The V call is TRBV7-2, the J call TRBJ1-2; the D is unclear. The CDR3 covers 16 residues. Trimming removed 0 bases from V and 2 bases from J, with 13 bases in between. CDR1 is SGHTA and CDR2 is FQGNSA in the germline V gene. For the CDR3, the DNA is TGTGCCAGCAGCTTAGCGGCCCAGTTTCGAAACTATGGCTACACCTTC. Translating it yields CASSLAAQFRNYGYTF.

This clone has just a few counts. V usage is TRBV19 and J usage is TRBJ2-3, with D perhaps TRBD2 (5 bases). With 4 bases removed from V and 3 bases from J, the gap between germline ends came to 14 bases. CDR1 LNHDA and CDR2 SQIVND come from the germline V gene (reference sequence). The CDR3 is 15 residues long. The CDR3 coding sequence is TGTGCCAGTAGTACTAGCTTGGGTTCAACAGATACGCAGTATTTT. It specifies CASSTSLGSTDTQYF.

In its sample, this clone was seen a few times. The chain recombines TRBV28 with TRBJ2-7; D gene uncertain. The CDR3 sequence is 16 residues long. With 6 bases removed from V and 1 base from J, the gap between germline ends came to 19 bases. Germline CDR1 reads MDHEN; CDR2 reads SYDVKM. The CDR3 protein is CASSPVGTVRSYEQYF. The CDR3 nucleotides are TGTGCCAGCAGCCCGGTAGGTACAGTTCGGTCCTACGAGCAGTACTTC.

The V and J genes are TRBV30 and TRBJ1-1; D not resolved. Germline CDR1 reads GTSNPN; CDR2 reads SVGIG (reference sequence). The CDR3 is 11 amino acids. V dropped 7 bases and J dropped 5 bases, with 11 bases sitting between them. CDR3: CALLLGTEAFF. CDR3 DNA sequence: TGTGCCTTACTACTTGGGACTGAAGCTTTCTTT.

The V and J genes are TRBV3-1 (or the pseudogene TRBV3-2) and TRBJ2-1; D may be TRBD2 (6 bases). Germline V gene sequence: CDR1 LGHDT, CDR2 YNNKEL (reference sequence). The CDR3 covers 15 residues. Trimming shortened V by 4 bases and J by 6 bases, and 16 bases separated the two germline ends. This CDR3 reads CASSLAGPALNEQFF. The CDR3 nucleotides are TGTGCCAGCAGCCTTGCGGGACCGGCCCTCAATGAGCAGTTCTTC.

The chain employs TRBV28 and TRBJ1-2; TRBD1 matches at 8 bases. The CDR3 extends over 15 amino acids. Germline lookup yields CDR1 MDHEN and CDR2 SYDVKM. The V gene end was trimmed by 5 bases and the J gene end by 2 bases; junction bases not matched to a gene: 7. In DNA, the CDR3 is TGTGCCAGCAGTCTGACACAGGGGGGGAACTATGGCTACACCTTC. Its protein product is CASSLTQGGNYGYTF.